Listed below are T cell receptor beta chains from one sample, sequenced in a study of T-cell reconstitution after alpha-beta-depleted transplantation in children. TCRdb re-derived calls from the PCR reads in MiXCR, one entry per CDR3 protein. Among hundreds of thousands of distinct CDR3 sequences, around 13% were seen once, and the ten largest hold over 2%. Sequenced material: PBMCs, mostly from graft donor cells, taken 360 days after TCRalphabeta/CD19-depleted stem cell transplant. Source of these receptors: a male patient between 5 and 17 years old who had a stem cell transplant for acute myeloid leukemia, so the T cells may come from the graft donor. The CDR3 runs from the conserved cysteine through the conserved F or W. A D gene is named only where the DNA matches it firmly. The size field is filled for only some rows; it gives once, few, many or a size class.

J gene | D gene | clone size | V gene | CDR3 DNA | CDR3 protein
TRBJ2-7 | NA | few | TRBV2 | TGTGCCAGCAGTGAAGGTACAGGGACTACCTACGAGCAGTACTTC | CASSEGTGTTYEQYF
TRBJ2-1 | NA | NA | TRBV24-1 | TGTGCCACCAGTGATCCGTCGGTCGTATACAATGAGCAGTTCTTC | CATSDPSVVYNEQFF
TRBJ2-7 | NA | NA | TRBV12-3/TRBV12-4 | TGTGCCAGCAGTTTAGGAGGGTGGAGTTTCCCCAACAGCTACGAGCAGTACTTC | CASSLGGWSFPNSYEQYF
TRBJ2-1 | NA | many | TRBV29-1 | TGCAGCGTTGAACGGGGGCCTGGAGCCTACAATGAGCAGTTCTTC | CSVERGPGAYNEQFF
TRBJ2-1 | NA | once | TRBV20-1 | TGCAGTGCTAGGGGGGGCTGGATGCAGTTCTTC | CSARGGWMQFF
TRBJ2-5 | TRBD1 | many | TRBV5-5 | TGTGCCAGCAGCTGGAGGGGACAGGGGGTGAGTGAGACCCAGTACTTC | CASSWRGQGVSETQYF
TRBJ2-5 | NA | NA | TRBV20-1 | TGCAGTGCTAGAGAAAATAGGAAAATCGAGACCCAGTACTTC | CSARENRKIETQYF
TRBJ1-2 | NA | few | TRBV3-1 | TGTGCCAGCAGCCAACAGGGTAGTAGCACCTTC | CASSQQGSSTF
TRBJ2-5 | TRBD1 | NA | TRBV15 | TGTGCCACCCGAAGGGCCGGGACAGGGGGTAGGGAGACCCAGTACTTC | CATRRAGTGGRETQYF
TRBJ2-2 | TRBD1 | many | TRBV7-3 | TGTGCCAGCAGCTCAAGTCTAGCAGGGGGCAGCACCGGGGAGCTGTTTTTT | CASSSSLAGGSTGELFF
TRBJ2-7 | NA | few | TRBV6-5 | TGTGCCAGCAGTTACTCGAGGGTCGCCTCCTACGAGCAGTACTTC | CASSYSRVASYEQYF
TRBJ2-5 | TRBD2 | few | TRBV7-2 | TGTGCCAGCAGCTTAGTTCGGACTAGCAGCCAAGAGACCCAGTACTTC | CASSLVRTSSQETQYF
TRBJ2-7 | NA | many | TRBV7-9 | TGTGCCAGCAGCCTACAGGGAGGCGAGCAGTACTTC | CASSLQGGEQYF
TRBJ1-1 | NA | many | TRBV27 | TGTGCCAGCAGTTTATCCCCGCTCGGTAACACTGAAGCTTTCTTT | CASSLSPLGNTEAFF
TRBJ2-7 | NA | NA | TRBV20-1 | TGCAGTGCTAGAGAGGGGTACTTC | CSAREGYF
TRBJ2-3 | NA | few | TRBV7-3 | TGTGCCAGCAGCTTAAGCCGAGGCCGATCACGTAGCACAGATACGCAGTATTTT | CASSLSRGRSRSTDTQYF
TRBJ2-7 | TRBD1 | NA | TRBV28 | TGTGCCAGCAGTTTAAATCCTGACAGGGTGTCCGAGCAGTACTTC | CASSLNPDRVSEQYF
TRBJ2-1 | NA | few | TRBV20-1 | TGCAGTGCTAGGGGCGGGGTAAGAAACTACAATGAGCAGTTCTTC | CSARGGVRNYNEQFF
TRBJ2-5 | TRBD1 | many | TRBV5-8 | TGTGCCAGCAGCCAGGACAGGGGGCGCCGGGAGACCCAGTACTTC | CASSQDRGRRETQYF
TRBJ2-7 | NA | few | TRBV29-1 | TGCAGCGTGGTAACCGGGACGGCCTACGAGCAGTACTTC | CSVVTGTAYEQYF
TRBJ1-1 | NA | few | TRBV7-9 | TGTGCCAGCAGCATCAACAGGGCGAGGAACACTGAAGCTTTCTTT | CASSINRARNTEAFF
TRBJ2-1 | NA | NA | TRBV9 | TGTGCCAGCGGTGCTCTCGGGAATGAGCAGTTCTTC | CASGALGNEQFF
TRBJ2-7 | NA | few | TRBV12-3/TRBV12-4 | TGTGCCAGCACCCAGGGCGGAGGGCCGGTCGAGCAGTACTTC | CASTQGGGPVEQYF
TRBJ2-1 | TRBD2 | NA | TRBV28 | TGTGCCAGCAGTCCTAGCGGGAGACTTGGGAATGAGCAGTTCTTC | CASSPSGRLGNEQFF
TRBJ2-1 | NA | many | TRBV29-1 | TGCAGCGTGGGGGCGGGAGTTACCCCCAATGAGCAGTTCTTC | CSVGAGVTPNEQFF
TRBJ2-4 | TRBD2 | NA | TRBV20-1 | TGCAGTGCTGGCATGACTAGCGGGAGTCTCGAGGACATTCAGTACTTC | CSAGMTSGSLEDIQYF
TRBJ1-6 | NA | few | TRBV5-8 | TGTGCCAGCAGCTTGAGGAGGGCAAATTCACCCCTCCACTTT | CASSLRRANSPLHF
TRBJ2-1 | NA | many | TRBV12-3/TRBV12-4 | TGTGCCAGCAGTTTGAAGGCGGCTCACCTCCTTAACAATGAGCAGTTCTTC | CASSLKAAHLLNNEQFF
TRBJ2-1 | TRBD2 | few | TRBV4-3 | TGCGCCAGCAGCCAAGAACAGGGACTAGCGGGGAGCAATGAGCAGTTCTTC | CASSQEQGLAGSNEQFF
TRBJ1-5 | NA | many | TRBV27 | TGTGCCAGCAGTTTGAGGGCAGGCCAAGGGGGGAGCAATCAGCCCCAGCATTTT | CASSLRAGQGGSNQPQHF
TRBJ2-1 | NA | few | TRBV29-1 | TGCAGCGTTGGGCTAGCCGGGAATGAGCAGTTCTTC | CSVGLAGNEQFF
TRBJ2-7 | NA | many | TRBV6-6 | TGTGCCAGCAGTTCGATTATCGGGGACGAGCAGTACTTC | CASSSIIGDEQYF
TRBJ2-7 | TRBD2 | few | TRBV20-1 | TGCAGTGCTAGAGATCCCCTAGCGGGAGGGCTGTACGAGCAGTACTTC | CSARDPLAGGLYEQYF
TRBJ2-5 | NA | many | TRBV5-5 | TGTGCCAGCAGCTTGTTACCCCAAGAGACCCAGTACTTC | CASSLLPQETQYF
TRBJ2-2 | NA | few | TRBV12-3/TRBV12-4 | TGTGCCAGCAGTTCGGGACCCGGGGATACCGGGGAGCTGTTTTTT | CASSSGPGDTGELFF
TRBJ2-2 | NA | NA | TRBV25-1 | TGTGCCAGCAGTGGGGTTCGGGATAGGACCGGGGAGCTGTTTTTT | CASSGVRDRTGELFF
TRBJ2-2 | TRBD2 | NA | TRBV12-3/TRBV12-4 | TGTGCCAGCAGTTCGACCCTAGGACTAGCGGGAGTCACCGGGGAGCTGTTTTTT | CASSSTLGLAGVTGELFF
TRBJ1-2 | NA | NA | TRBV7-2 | TGTGCCAGCAGCCCCCCCGGACGGGCCGTAGGTGGCTACACCTTC | CASSPPGRAVGGYTF
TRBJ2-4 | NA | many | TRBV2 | TGTGCCAGCAGATCAGGACTAGCCAAAAACATTCAGTACTTC | CASRSGLAKNIQYF
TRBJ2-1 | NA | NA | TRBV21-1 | TGTGCCAGCAGCGCCGGGCCACTAGCGGGCCCTTACAATGAGCAGTTCTTC | CASSAGPLAGPYNEQFF
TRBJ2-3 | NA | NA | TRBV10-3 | TGTGCCATCAGTGAGTCGTGGACAGAAGAGGGCACAGATACGCAGTATTTT | CAISESWTEEGTDTQYF